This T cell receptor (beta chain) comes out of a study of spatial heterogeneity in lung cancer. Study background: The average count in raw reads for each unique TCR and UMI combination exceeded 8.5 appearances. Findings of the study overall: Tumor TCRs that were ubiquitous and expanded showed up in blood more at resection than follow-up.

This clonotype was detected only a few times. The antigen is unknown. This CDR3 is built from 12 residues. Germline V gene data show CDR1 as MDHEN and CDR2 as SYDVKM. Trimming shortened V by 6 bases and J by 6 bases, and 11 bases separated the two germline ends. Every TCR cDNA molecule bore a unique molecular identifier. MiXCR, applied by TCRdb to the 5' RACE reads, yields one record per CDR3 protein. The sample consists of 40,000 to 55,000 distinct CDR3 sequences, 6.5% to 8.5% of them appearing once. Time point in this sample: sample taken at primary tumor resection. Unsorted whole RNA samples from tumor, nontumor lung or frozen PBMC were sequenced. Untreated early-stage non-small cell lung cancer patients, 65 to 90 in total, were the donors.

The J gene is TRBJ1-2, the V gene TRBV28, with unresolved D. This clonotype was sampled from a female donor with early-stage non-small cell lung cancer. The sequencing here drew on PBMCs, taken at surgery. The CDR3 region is CASRSGSHGYTF. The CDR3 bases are TGTGCCAGCAGATCGGGGTCTCATGGCTACACCTTC.